This T cell receptor (delta chain) was identified in a study of gamma-delta T cells after stem cell transplantation. This CDR3 is 14 amino acids long. Germline CDR1 reads TSWWSYY; CDR2 reads QGS. Trimming cost V 7 bases and J 5 bases; bases outside gene matches: 7. By its share, this clone is medium-sized. TCRdb made new clone calls on the RT-PCR reads using CATT. This table holds under 2,500 delta-chain clones, roughly 1% found once. This receptor was obtained from a human donor. It is not recorded whose cells these are; they may come from a transplant donor. The material sequenced was gamma-delta T cells. J is TRDJ1 and V is TRDV1, with 10 bases that match TRDD3. This chain's CDR3 is CALELAGGYDKLIF. In nucleotides, the CDR3 is TGTGCTCTTGAGCTAGCTGGGGGATATGATAAACTCATCTTT.